This T cell receptor beta chain was recovered during a study of post-analysis software for immune sequencing data. Study overall: Secondary progressive, relapsing-remitting and progressive-relapsing multiple sclerosis were among the included disease courses.

Study-level points and caveats: For normalized Chao1 diversity, multiple sclerosis patients scored significantly lower than controls did. Strong co-clustering by F measure was evident for samples that had been prepared in the same batch. In patients, five or six TRBV segments were more frequent than in controls, with TRBV5-6, TRBV5-1 and TRBV20-1 among them.

Unique-molecular-identifier-tagged TCR beta cDNA libraries were used. Yield was 500,000 or so cDNA molecules from approximately 0.91 to 9.4 million T cells. In TCRdb, the PCR reads were re-called with MiXCR into one record per CDR3 protein. This sample has roughly 730,000 distinct CDR3 sequences, with 25% to 30% found just once. This CDR3 spans 15 amino acids. As regards this clonotype: Its antigen is currently unknown. Sequence at one end of the junction differs from germline and may be a read error.

Sequencing was performed on blood. The gene calls are TRBV12-3 or TRBV12-4 and TRBJ1-5, with TRBD1 identical over 11 bases. This clonotype originated in a girl aged 5 to 17 with multiple sclerosis. The CDR3 bases are TGTGCCAGCAGTTCCGGGACAGGGGGATATCAGCCCCCGCATTTT. It translates to CASSSGTGGYQPPHF.